The following is a T cell receptor beta chain sequence with its context. This entry comes from a study of shared clonotypes between healthy human individuals. All of the donors resided in Nashville, Tennessee, and each was a Caucasian adult. Subsets obtained from CD4+ cells comprised CD45RA+ naive and CD45RA-negative memory cells. Deep level was the assay's run setting. Profiled with immunoSEQ multiplex PCR; TCRdb holds only in-frame clones, not every one. The table lists millions of clones, 85% to 95% of them singletons. Sequencing was performed on naive CD4+ T cells sorted from blood. As to subset: CD45RA+ positively selected. This TCR was recovered from a man aged 18 to 29 in good health.

The CDR3 region has the DNA TGCAGTGCTAGTGAGAATGGCTACACCTTC. This translates into CSASENGYTF. The V call is TRBV20-1, the J call TRBJ1-2; D not certain. CDR1 and CDR2 (germline): DFQATT, SNEGSKA (reference sequence). V gave up 3 bases and J gave up 6 bases, with 5 bases separating them. The CDR3 is made up of 10 amino acids.